This entry lists 23 T cell receptor beta chains sequenced from one sample in a study of T-cell reconstitution after alpha-beta-depleted transplantation in children. The TCRbeta library was prepared with unique molecular identifiers. TCRdb re-called the PCR reads with MiXCR, one entry per CDR3 protein. Of 200,000 to 300,000 distinct CDR3 sequences listed, around 12% are singletons. The sequences come from PBMCs from the stem cell graft donor, collected from the stem cell graft. These receptor sequences come from a human donor who donated a stem cell graft to a child with acute lymphoblastic leukemia.

This clonotype was observed many times. The J gene is TRBJ2-3, the V gene TRBV7-8, with D possibly matching TRBD1 (5 bases). From germline, CDR1 is SGHVS and CDR2 FQNEAQ. With 2 bases removed from V and 4 bases from J, the gap between germline ends came to 13 bases. There are 15 residues in the CDR3. CDR3 amino acids: CASSLNRGGADTQYF. The CDR3 nucleotides are TGTGCCAGCAGCTTAAATAGGGGCGGCGCAGATACGCAGTATTTT.

This clonotype was observed at least ten times. The rearrangement links TRBV28 to TRBJ2-3, with a tentative D call TRBD2 (5 bases). With 8 bases removed from V and 1 base from J, the gap between germline ends came to 16 bases. This CDR3 spans 15 amino acids. Germline V gene lookup returns CDR1 MDHEN and CDR2 SYDVKM. The CDR3 is CASGLSYRGTDTQYF. In DNA form, the CDR3 reads TGTGCCAGCGGACTCAGCTATCGGGGCACAGATACGCAGTATTTT.

This clonotype occurred many times. The chain carries TRBV5-1 and TRBJ1-6; D is possibly TRBD1 (5 bases). Germline-derived CDR1 and CDR2 are SGHRS and YFSETQ. The V gene lost 0 bases and the J gene lost 9 bases, with 7 bases spanning the gap. This CDR3 has 13 residues. Here the CDR3 reads CASSLAGRSPLHF. In nucleotides, the CDR3 is TGCGCCAGCAGCTTGGCAGGGCGTTCACCCCTCCACTTT.

Note on this clonotype: One end of the junction is discordant with germline, which a read error may explain. CDR3 sequence (DNA): TGCACTGCTAGAGATCGGACTAGCGGAATCTACGACCAGTACTTC. It yields the protein CTARDRTSGIYDQYF. This chain connects TRBV20-1 to TRBJ2-7; TRBD2 matches 10 bases. Looked up from germline, CDR1 is DFQATT and CDR2 is SNEGSKA (reference sequence). This CDR3 comprises 15 residues.

This clonotype was recorded many times. V gene TRBV6-5 combines with J gene TRBJ2-7; the D gene is possibly TRBD1 (6 bases). The CDR3 extends over 15 amino acids. The V end was cut by 2 bases, the J end by 0 bases, with 11 bases between. From germline, CDR1 is MNHEY and CDR2 SVGAGI. The CDR3 loop is CASSYGQGFSYEQYF. Here the CDR3 DNA reads TGTGCCAGCAGTTACGGGCAGGGGTTCTCCTACGAGCAGTACTTC.

There are many counts of this clonotype. This rearrangement joins TRBV11-2 to TRBJ2-1; D remains ambiguous. The germline V and J ends were trimmed by 1 base and 6 bases, with 10 bases remaining between them. Germline loops: CDR1 SGHAT, CDR2 FQNNGV. The CDR3 loop spans 14 amino acids. The CDR3 DNA reads TGTGCCAGCAGCTTAGGGCTGGACGGCAATGAGCAGTTCTTC. It translates to CASSLGLDGNEQFF.

The sample holds many counts of this clonotype. The chain links TRBV5-1 to TRBJ1-5, with D unclear. CDR1 SGHRS and CDR2 YFSETQ come from the germline V gene. The CDR3 runs 15 residues. V lost 0 bases, J lost 0 bases, and 7 bases lay in between. The CDR3 here is CASSLGTPSNQPQHF. The CDR3 DNA is TGCGCCAGCAGCTTGGGTACACCTAGCAATCAGCCCCAGCATTTT.

In its sample, this clonotype was seen many times. CDR3 DNA sequence: TGTGCCAGCAGCGATGCAGGGGCCACTGAAGCTTTCTTT. It specifies CASSDAGATEAFF. J is TRBJ1-1 and V is TRBV7-9; D perhaps matches TRBD1 (6 bases). Germline V lookup: CDR1 SEHNR, CDR2 FQNEAQ (reference sequence). This CDR3 has 13 amino acids. V was shortened by 5 bases and J by 4 bases, with 11 bases between the two germline ends.

This clonotype was seen repeatedly, ten times or more. V and J are TRBV21-1 and TRBJ2-7. TRBV21-1 is reported as a pseudogene. CDR3 length: 15 residues. The CDR3 DNA follows: TGTGCCAGCAGCACCTATAACTGGGCTGTATACGAGCAGTACTTC. Translated: CASSTYNWAVYEQYF.

At least ten counts were recorded for this clonotype. The chain recombines TRBV7-2 with TRBJ1-4, with TRBD1 matching over 7 bases. The CDR3 consists of 15 residues. Germline V gene sequence: CDR1 SGHTA, CDR2 FQGNSA. Trimming cost V 6 bases and J 5 bases; bases outside gene matches: 9. The CDR3 sequence is CASRETGEPNEKLFF. In DNA form, the CDR3 reads TGTGCCAGCAGAGAAACAGGGGAGCCCAATGAAAAACTGTTTTTT.

This clonotype was seen at least ten times. This chain joins TRBV6-5 and TRBJ2-7; D call uncertain. CDR3 size: 13 residues. V was clipped by 2 bases and J by 4 bases, with 9 bases between them. Germline V CDR1 and CDR2: MNHEY, SVGAGI. The chain's CDR3 is CASSYGKVYEQYF. For the CDR3, the DNA is TGTGCCAGCAGTTACGGGAAAGTGTACGAGCAGTACTTC.

The chain recombines TRBV6-1 with TRBJ2-5; 8 positions match TRBD2. Trimming at V came to 2 bases and at J to 4 bases, leaving 6 bases not matched to a gene. Germline V gives CDR1 MNHNS, CDR2 SASEGT. The CDR3 is 15 residues long. CDR3 sequence reads: CASSEIAGMGETQYF. CDR3 DNA sequence: TGTGCCAGCAGTGAAATAGCGGGGATGGGAGAGACCCAGTACTTC.

At least ten counts were recorded for this clonotype. CDR3 in amino acids: CATSDFTSATYNEQFF. Here the CDR3 DNA reads TGTGCCACCAGTGATTTTACTAGCGCGACCTACAATGAGCAGTTCTTC. J is TRBJ2-1 and V is TRBV24-1, with 7 bases aligning to TRBD2. Germline V gene sequence: CDR1 KGHDR, CDR2 SFDVKD. The CDR3 is made up of 16 amino acids. With V trimmed by 1 base and J by 2 bases, 4 bases remained unmatched.

As to this clonotype: This may stem from a read error, because a much larger clone lies one nucleotide away. The J gene is TRBJ1-2, the V gene TRBV5-1; D uncertain. Germline V gene data show CDR1 as SGHRS and CDR2 as YFSETQ. The CDR3 extends over 14 amino acids. The CDR3 here is CASSLGRTNYVYTF. The CDR3 region has the DNA TGCGCCAGCAGCTTGGGCAGGACTAACTATGTCTACACCTTC.

In this sample, this clonotype turned up many times. CDR3: CASSPRPGANTGELFF. CDR3 sequence (DNA): TGTGCCAGCAGCCCCCGGCCAGGGGCTAACACCGGGGAGCTGTTTTTT. The V gene is TRBV7-8, the J gene TRBJ2-2, with D perhaps matching TRBD1 (6 bases). Germline values: CDR1 SGHVS, CDR2 FQNEAQ. Deletions cut 5 bases from V and 2 bases from J, with 15 bases between. The CDR3 covers 16 residues.

This clonotype was seen ten or more times. In nucleotides, the CDR3 is TGTGCCATCAGTGGGACAGGAGCCTCGGATGAGCAGTTCTTC. Protein: CAISGTGASDEQFF. The chain recombines TRBV10-3 with TRBJ2-1, with 7 bases that match TRBD1. The CDR3 spans 14 residues. V dropped 4 bases and J dropped 8; count of bases not matched to a gene: 8. The germline gives CDR1 ENHRY, CDR2 SYGVKD.

At least ten counts were recorded for this clonotype. J is TRBJ2-5 and V is TRBV5-5; 8 bases are shared with TRBD1. The germline gives CDR1 SGHKS, CDR2 YYEKEE (reference sequence). The CDR3 length is 17 residues. The V and J ends lost 4 bases and 0 bases, in that order; junction bases with no gene match: 11. CDR3 bases: TGTGCCAGCAGCGTCCGTCCCGGGACAGGAGACCAAGAGACCCAGTACTTC. Amino acids: CASSVRPGTGDQETQYF.

This clonotype came up many times. The V gene is TRBV7-6, the J gene TRBJ1-4, with 7 positions matching TRBD1. Germline V gene lookup returns CDR1 SGHVS and CDR2 FNYEAQ. This CDR3 is 14 amino acids long. The V gene end was trimmed by 7 bases and the J gene end by 8 bases; junction bases not matched to a gene: 10. The CDR3 region is CASTGEGAREKLFF. In DNA form, the CDR3 reads TGTGCCAGCACCGGCGAGGGGGCTCGGGAAAAACTGTTTTTT.

The J gene is TRBJ2-2, the V gene TRBV9; 10 bases agree with TRBD2. With V trimmed by 5 bases and J by 8 bases, 6 bases remained unmatched. From germline, CDR1 is SGDLS and CDR2 YYNGEE. This CDR3 contains 14 residues. The CDR3 is CASSSSGSIGELFF. DNA of the CDR3: TGTGCCAGCAGTTCTAGCGGGAGTATAGGGGAGCTGTTTTTT.

This clonotype was seen at least ten times. The V call is TRBV5-1, the J call TRBJ2-7; D is possibly TRBD1 (6 bases). Germline CDR1 is SGHRS and CDR2 is YFSETQ. The CDR3 has 15 amino acids. V dropped 6 bases and J dropped 5 bases, with 21 bases sitting between them. CDR3 loop: CASKVAYDRNHEQYF. The CDR3 coding sequence is TGCGCCAGCAAAGTGGCATACGACAGGAACCACGAGCAGTACTTC. The whole variable domain, filled in from reference TRBV5-1 and TRBJ2-7, reads KAGVTQTPRYLIKTRGQQVTLSCSPISGHRSVSWYQQTPGQGLQFLFEYFSETQRNKGNFPGRFSGRQFSNSRSEMNVSTLELGDSALYLCASKVAYDRNHEQYFGPGTRLTVT.

This clonotype came up many times. The chain joins TRBV6-5 to TRBJ2-1; D is uncertain. Trimming took 0 bases from V and 0 from J, leaving 9 bases between them. This CDR3 is 16 amino acids long. Germline lookup yields CDR1 MNHEY and CDR2 SVGAGI. CDR3 nucleotides: TGTGCCAGCAGTTACTCGGACGAGAGCTCCTACAATGAGCAGTTCTTC. Amino acid sequence: CASSYSDESSYNEQFF.

This clonotype has ten or more counts. The chain couples TRBV4-3 to TRBJ1-2, with D perhaps TRBD1 (5 bases). Trimming took 0 bases from V and 3 from J, leaving 14 bases between them. This CDR3 region has 16 residues. Germline CDR1 and CDR2: LGHNA and YSLEER. In DNA form, the CDR3 reads TGCGCCAGCAGCCAAGAGTCTGCAGGGAGAGACTATGGCTACACCTTC. This encodes CASSQESAGRDYGYTF.

This clonotype appeared once. This may be a read error: a much more frequent sequence differs by one nucleotide. This chain links TRBV12-3 or TRBV12-4 with TRBJ2-1; 13 bases agree with TRBD2. The CDR3 is made up of 15 amino acids. V gave up 7 bases and J gave up 6 bases; unmatched junction bases: 6. The chain's CDR3 is CASNVGLAGLNEQFF. CDR3 DNA sequence: TGTGCCAGCAATGTGGGACTAGCGGGGCTCAATGAGCAGTTCTTC.